This paragraph reports one T cell receptor beta chain. Its antigen is currently not known. No clone much larger than this one lies a single base away; base qualities are absent. The data were obtained in a study of cytomegalovirus exposure and HLA in healthy donors (dated by TCRdb to 2016 to 2017). Study-level background: According to an earlier analysis of around 600 of the donors, 150 million to 200 million T cells yielded 95 million to 140 million unique TCR beta sequences and about 280 Gb of sequence data. Among roughly 370 genotyped donors of the cohort, an average of 235,054 unique TCR beta nucleotide sequences were sequenced per donor, roughly 18% of them non-productive. Typing coverage varied by locus: roughly 629-640 donors for A, B, C, DRB1 and DQB1; approximately 500 for DQA1; approximately 610 for DPA1; around 450 for DPB1. Donor age, sex, ethnicity and CMV serostatus were compiled together with the repertoire data. Several DR-DQ haplotypes were treated as single units for association and clustering because of strong linkage in the cohort. In the later analysis, no new phenotypic data were used to find candidate immune exposures; instead, reliance was placed on TCR beta sequences and their occurrence across donors. To predict cytomegalovirus infection status, the study brought together high-throughput TCR immunosequencing, statistical association of individual TCRs with disease status, and machine learning. An earlier analysis of around 580 of the donors used high-throughput TCR beta sequencing to judge whether each TCR beta V gene segment behaved as functional or pseudogenic. A later genetic analysis took genome-wide SNP genotypes for about 55% of the 666 donors and used that subset as a discovery cohort. A later analysis re-examined previously published TCR beta repertoires from 610 or so donors and added high-resolution HLA genotyping to investigate patterns of TCR occurrence. Class I and class II HLA loci were covered by the typing at four-digit resolution. The study was designed to test whether signatures of past pathogen exposure could be identified by cataloging public T cell receptors. The genetic ancestry cluster associated with self-reported Caucasian donors included 65% to 90% of the approximately 410 genotyped donors. An early release that covered more than 550 HLA-typed donors contained about 300 gigabases of sequencing data and 65 million to 100 million unique TCR sequences. The T cell repertoires of 700 or so subjects were profiled by immunosequencing and related to cytomegalovirus serostatus. Every discovery cohort repertoire had been produced on one sequencing platform. A separate validation cohort of 90 to 150 different subjects was used in addition to the roughly 720-subject first cohort. Here is what the overall study found, with its caveats: Roughly uniform sequencing depth across donors was assumed in presence/absence analyses, although this assumption may not hold. In both the original and validation cohorts, the classifier was reported to diagnose cytomegalovirus status with high specificity and sensitivity. The earlier analysis of almost 600 of the donors excluded some 15 rarely observed V segments, including chromosome 9 orphons, because counts were too low. Most CMV-associated TCR beta chains appeared to be HLA-restricted in a later analysis, and the HLA associations seemed to be driven largely by CMV exposure. A later analysis reported that several top co-occurrence clusters appeared linked to parvovirus B19, influenza, CMV and Epstein-Barr virus. A few of the identified cytomegalovirus-associated TCR beta chains were confirmed in vitro to be specific for cytomegalovirus antigens. In an earlier analysis of some 640 of the donors, most TCR beta V segments were observed in productive rearrangements about 87% or about 30% of the time, broadly matching IMGT annotations. Strong co-occurrence of HLA alleles, especially DR and DQ, made assigning TCR associations to individual alleles difficult. Compared with equally common non-associated chains, HLA-associated TCR beta chains in a later analysis were more clonally expanded and had lower generation probabilities. The only immune exposure information available for the cohort was CMV serostatus. A cluster of highly shared sequence variants was judged likely to represent a technical artifact of the sequencing pipeline. A later genetic analysis reported fewer N-insertions in productive TCRs among donors in an Asian-associated ancestry cluster than the roughly 700-donor mean. V-gene and J-gene trimming of TCR beta chains was associated with a missense DCLRE1C variant in a later genetic analysis, and the association was replicated in an independent cohort. Correlated functional status among segregating V segments might be attributable to linkage disequilibrium, but an unknown experimental factor could not be ruled out. A later analysis associated around 16,000 TCR beta sequences with specific HLA alleles at a false discovery rate of 0.05. A further reported finding was that TCR beta sequences accurately predicted the HLA-A and HLA-B alleles for most subjects in the first cohort. The cohort was sequenced for TCR beta chains only, and without alpha or paired-chain data the features that could be detected were limited. According to a later analysis, TCR association rates differed among HLA loci, with DRB1 alleles showing the most associated TCRs and HLA-C alleles showing the fewest. The 87-base-pair reads could not distinguish some IMGT-functional V segments, including TRBV6-2 and TRBV6-3, so those segments were excluded. HLA typing was unavailable for some donors at each locus, so association tests used only the typed subset. In the study, around 150 TCR beta chains were listed as associated with cytomegalovirus. Most TCR sequences were seen in very few donors, while some public TCRs were found in many individuals. The authors suggested that the approach could potentially be extended to other disease states and immunological phenotypes.

CDR1 and CDR2 (MNHEY, SMNVEV) derive from the germline V gene (reference sequence). Including the terminal cysteine and phenylalanine, the CDR3 comprises 14 residues. Only the CDR3 region is kept as DNA, spanning 42 bases read in frame from base 1. Trimming removed 5 bases from V and 7 bases from J, leaving 14 bases between the germline ends. The library was made by the immunoSEQ multiplex PCR assay. The multiplex PCR relied on a mix of 60 forward primers for TCR Vbeta segments and 13 reverse primers for TCR Jbeta segments. The CDR3 region of rearranged TCR beta genes was amplified from genomic DNA by a multiplex PCR assay. On the Illumina HiSeq System, the amplified TCR beta libraries were sequenced as 87-base-pair reads. The original methods were these. Across the roughly 600 repertoires, a later analysis counted roughly 84 million unique TCR beta chains, roughly 11 million of which were shared by at least two donors. To remove PCR and sequencing errors, raw reads were error-corrected and collapsed into unique sequences using a nearest-neighbor algorithm that merged closely related sequences. Alignment of CDR3 sequences to IMGT reference sequences was used to assign V, D and J gene segments. For a sequence to be retained, a match of at least six nucleotides to both a V gene segment and a J gene segment was required. Rearrangements were classified as productive when the CDR3 lacked stop codons and remained in frame with V and J, and all other rearrangements were classified as non-productive. Following IMGT convention, CDR3 was defined as the stretch from the second conserved V-encoded cysteine up to the conserved J-encoded phenylalanine. In an earlier analysis of roughly 610 of the donors, sequences lacking an unambiguous match to a single V gene segment were excluded. An earlier analysis of several hundred of the donors called V segments functional above 56.7% productive rearrangements and segregating when the between-donor standard deviation exceeded 5%. To diagnose cytomegalovirus status from the catalog of TCR beta chain sequences, a statistical classification framework was built. In a later analysis, V and J genes were assigned by comparing TCR nucleotide sequences against IMGT/GENE-DB human TR gene sequences. Using the TCRdist pipeline, a later analysis assigned CDR3 sequences along with most-parsimonious VDJ recombination scenarios. In a later analysis, each TCR beta chain was defined by its CDR3 amino acid sequence together with its V-gene family, and reads lacking a unique V-gene family were excluded. A later analysis removed 592 highly shared, low-generation-probability nucleotide sequences to deal with suspected cross-contamination and a sequencing artifact. A later analysis calculated a clonal expansion index for each public chain from normalized within-repertoire ranks of inferred template counts. A later analysis computed generation probabilities with a VDJ recombination model fitted to out-of-frame rearrangements, and checked the results against IGoR. Hypergeometric tests were used in a later analysis to score TCR-TCR, TCR-HLA and TCR-CMV co-occurrence, with a repertoire-size bias correction applied to the TCR pairs. A later analysis estimated false discovery rates by permuting HLA or CMV assignments 20 times. In a later analysis, co-occurring TCRs were grouped with DBSCAN, and TCRdist sequence similarity was added when clustering was performed within HLA-allele-positive subsets. Repertoires with fewer than 30,000 or more than 120,000 public chains, plus five repertoires with anomalous nucleotide sharing, were excluded from co-occurrence clustering. The table comes from immuneACCESS by way of TCRdb, which keeps in-frame sequences with V and J called. Part of the clones is missing from these tables; in studies checked, under half for an unresolved V gene and the rest for unknown reasons. V and J calls and clone size follow that table, whereas D and trimming were derived from the DNA. Recorded for this sample are about 94,000 clones; roughly 73% of them occurred a single time. Of the sample, about 4% falls within the top ten clones.

The cohort was made up of roughly 670 healthy bone marrow donors. All cohort members were sampled while nominally healthy, although unrecorded immune exposures were likely present. The donor was CMV seronegative and was included in the group of a few hundred seronegative cohort members. Every donor gave a peripheral blood sample, and the peripheral blood mononuclear cells from that sample were used for TCR beta sequencing. Genomic DNA was extracted from the blood cell samples with the Qiagen DNeasy Blood Extraction Kit. The specimen was PBMCs. The sequence is built from TRBV27 and TRBJ1-4; the best D guess is TRBD1, with 6 bases matching. The clonotype comes from a woman aged 40 to 55 in good health and CMV-seronegative. The sequence in DNA is TGTGCCAGCAGTCCCGGGGGGGCAGGTGAAAAACTGTTTTTT. This translates into CASSPGGAGEKLFF.